These T cell receptor beta chains were read from a single sample in a study of T cell responses to AZD1222 COVID-19 vaccine. Libraries were prepared by immunoSEQ multiplex PCR; TCRdb keeps only in-frame clonotypes and omits some of them. The profile shows just over 90,000 clones, 75% to 90% of them singletons. The material sequenced was peripheral blood, taken 28 days after the second AZD1222 dose. Source of these receptors: an adult who received the AZD1222 COVID-19 vaccine. The CDR3 runs from the conserved cysteine through the conserved F or W. Fields, in order: CDR3 protein, CDR3 DNA, V gene, J gene, clone size, D gene. The D gene is left open where the match is weak. Rows give clone size only sometimes, using once, few, many, or a class for an expanded clone.

CDR3 protein: CASSEEQAGPRGANVLTF; CDR3 DNA: TGTGCCAGCAGTGAAGAACAGGCAGGCCCGCGGGGGGCCAACGTCCTGACTTTC; V gene: TRBV6-1; J gene: TRBJ2-6; clone size: NA; D gene: NA
CDR3 protein: CASSSMTDTGELFF; CDR3 DNA: TGTGCCAGCAGTTCAATGACAGACACCGGGGAGCTGTTTTTT; V gene: TRBV6-2/TRBV6-3; J gene: TRBJ2-2; clone size: NA; D gene: NA
CDR3 protein: CASSYSREGAYNEQFF; CDR3 DNA: TGTGCCAGCAGTTACTCCCGGGAGGGGGCCTACAATGAGCAGTTCTTC; V gene: TRBV6-5; J gene: TRBJ2-1; clone size: NA; D gene: TRBD2
CDR3 protein: CASSMSLNTEAFF; CDR3 DNA: TGTGCCAGTAGTATGTCTCTGAACACTGAAGCTTTCTTT; V gene: TRBV19; J gene: TRBJ1-1; clone size: NA; D gene: NA
CDR3 protein: CASSFFEREQFF; CDR3 DNA: TGTGCCAGCAGCTTCTTTGAGAGGGAGCAGTTCTTC; V gene: TRBV7-8; J gene: TRBJ2-1; clone size: NA; D gene: NA
CDR3 protein: CATSKGQDTDTQYF; CDR3 DNA: TGTGCCACCAGCAAGGGACAGGACACAGATACGCAGTATTTT; V gene: TRBV15; J gene: TRBJ2-3; clone size: once; D gene: TRBD1
CDR3 protein: CASSLVAGNYEQYF; CDR3 DNA: TGCGCCAGCAGCTTGGTGGCAGGCAACTACGAGCAGTACTTC; V gene: TRBV5-1; J gene: TRBJ2-7; clone size: NA; D gene: NA
CDR3 protein: CASSQEAGRTGELFF; CDR3 DNA: TGCGCCAGCAGCCAAGAGGCAGGACGGACCGGGGAGCTGTTTTTT; V gene: TRBV4-1; J gene: TRBJ2-2; clone size: NA; D gene: NA
CDR3 protein: CASSVGGGSGNTIYF; CDR3 DNA: TGTGCCAGCAGCGTAGGTGGAGGCTCTGGAAACACCATATATTTT; V gene: TRBV9; J gene: TRBJ1-3; clone size: NA; D gene: NA
CDR3 protein: CASSQTKGNIQYF; CDR3 DNA: TGTGCCAGCAGTCAGACAAAAGGGAACATTCAGTACTTC; V gene: TRBV27; J gene: TRBJ2-4; clone size: NA; D gene: NA
CDR3 protein: CASSQTGLWGEKLFF; CDR3 DNA: TGTGCCAGCAGCCAGACAGGCCTGTGGGGTGAAAAACTGTTTTTT; V gene: TRBV3-1/TRBV3-2; J gene: TRBJ1-4; clone size: NA; D gene: NA
CDR3 protein: CASSVTGGLAFF; CDR3 DNA: TGTGCCAGCAGTGTGACAGGAGGTTTGGCTTTCTTT; V gene: TRBV12-3/TRBV12-4; J gene: TRBJ1-1; clone size: NA; D gene: NA
CDR3 protein: CASSPLTGGSGSPLHF; CDR3 DNA: TGTGCCAGTAGTCCTCTGACAGGGGGAAGCGGTTCACCCCTCCACTTT; V gene: TRBV19; J gene: TRBJ1-6; clone size: NA; D gene: TRBD1
CDR3 protein: CASRPNLGWANYGYTF; CDR3 DNA: TGCGCCAGCAGGCCTAACTTAGGATGGGCTAACTATGGCTACACCTTC; V gene: TRBV4-3; J gene: TRBJ1-2; clone size: NA; D gene: NA
CDR3 protein: CASSLTGTTNEKLFF; CDR3 DNA: TGTGCCAGCAGCCTTACAGGGACGACTAATGAAAAACTGTTTTTT; V gene: TRBV11-2; J gene: TRBJ1-4; clone size: NA; D gene: NA
CDR3 protein: CASSPAPGQGASGNTIYF; CDR3 DNA: TGTGCCAGCTCACCAGCACCGGGACAGGGGGCTTCTGGAAACACCATATATTTT; V gene: TRBV18; J gene: TRBJ1-3; clone size: NA; D gene: TRBD1
CDR3 protein: CASSFTGTSDEQYF; CDR3 DNA: TGTGCCAGCAGCTTTACCGGGACATCGGACGAGCAGTACTTC; V gene: TRBV5-6; J gene: TRBJ2-7; clone size: NA; D gene: NA
CDR3 protein: CASSYGGYSGTIYF; CDR3 DNA: TGTGCCAGTAGTTATGGGGGTTATAGCGGCACCATATATTTT; V gene: TRBV19; J gene: TRBJ1-3; clone size: NA; D gene: NA
CDR3 protein: CASSFTGDYEQYF; CDR3 DNA: TGTGCCAGCAGTTTCACCGGCGACTACGAGCAGTACTTC; V gene: TRBV27; J gene: TRBJ2-7; clone size: NA; D gene: NA
CDR3 protein: CASSLTSGGASEQFF; CDR3 DNA: TGTGCCAGCAGCTTAACTAGCGGGGGGGCTTCTGAGCAGTTCTTC; V gene: TRBV7-2; J gene: TRBJ2-1; clone size: NA; D gene: TRBD2
CDR3 protein: CASSLAPRWSSGNTIYF; CDR3 DNA: TGTGCCAGCAGCTTAGCGCCGAGGTGGAGCTCTGGAAACACCATATATTTT; V gene: TRBV7-8; J gene: TRBJ1-3; clone size: NA; D gene: NA
CDR3 protein: CASSLTGLGSYNSPLHF; CDR3 DNA: TGTGCCAGCAGTCTGACAGGGTTGGGTTCCTATAATTCACCCCTCCACTTT; V gene: TRBV5-4; J gene: TRBJ1-6; clone size: NA; D gene: TRBD1
CDR3 protein: CASSLLVPRGPYEQYF; CDR3 DNA: TGTGCCAGCAGCCTACTAGTTCCCAGGGGGCCCTACGAGCAGTACTTC; V gene: TRBV27; J gene: TRBJ2-7; clone size: NA; D gene: TRBD1
CDR3 protein: CASSSADRGLRGYTF; CDR3 DNA: TGTGCCAGCAGCTCCGCCGACAGGGGGCTGAGGGGCTACACCTTC; V gene: TRBV7-9; J gene: TRBJ1-2; clone size: NA; D gene: TRBD1
CDR3 protein: CASSWSSYEQYF; CDR3 DNA: TGTGCCAGCAGCTGGAGCTCCTACGAGCAGTACTTC; V gene: TRBV5-6; J gene: TRBJ2-7; clone size: NA; D gene: NA
CDR3 protein: CASSLKRRVNTGELFF; CDR3 DNA: TGTGCCAGCAGCTTAAAACGTCGTGTAAACACCGGGGAGCTGTTTTTT; V gene: TRBV7-9; J gene: TRBJ2-2; clone size: NA; D gene: NA
CDR3 protein: CAISESGQGSSPTQYF; CDR3 DNA: TGTGCCATCAGTGAGTCTGGACAGGGATCGTCGCCGACCCAGTACTTC; V gene: TRBV10-3; J gene: TRBJ2-5; clone size: NA; D gene: TRBD1
CDR3 protein: CAWSEQGNYNSPLHF; CDR3 DNA: TGTGCCTGGAGTGAGCAGGGGAATTATAATTCACCCCTCCACTTT; V gene: TRBV30; J gene: TRBJ1-6; clone size: few; D gene: NA
CDR3 protein: CSVGQFLNGYTF; CDR3 DNA: TGCAGCGTTGGACAGTTCCTCAATGGCTACACCTTC; V gene: TRBV29-1; J gene: TRBJ1-2; clone size: NA; D gene: NA
CDR3 protein: CASSISHRAGKGILYGYTF; CDR3 DNA: TGTGCCAGTAGTATATCCCACCGGGCTGGGAAAGGGATCCTCTATGGCTACACCTTC; V gene: TRBV19; J gene: TRBJ1-2; clone size: NA; D gene: NA
CDR3 protein: CASSQDSGGVSYNEQFF; CDR3 DNA: TGTGCCAGCAGCCAAGATAGCGGTGGGGTCTCCTACAATGAGCAGTTCTTC; V gene: TRBV3-1/TRBV3-2; J gene: TRBJ2-1; clone size: NA; D gene: NA
CDR3 protein: CASKSRNYGYTF; CDR3 DNA: TGTGCCAGCAAGTCGAGGAACTATGGCTACACCTTC; V gene: TRBV12-3/TRBV12-4; J gene: TRBJ1-2; clone size: once; D gene: NA
CDR3 protein: CASSLGGTSGSWPDTQYF; CDR3 DNA: TGTGCCAGCAGCTTGGGCGGGACTAGCGGGAGTTGGCCAGATACGCAGTATTTT; V gene: TRBV7-3; J gene: TRBJ2-3; clone size: NA; D gene: TRBD2
CDR3 protein: CASSSRTSGLTTDTQYF; CDR3 DNA: TGTGCCAGCAGCAGCCGGACTAGCGGCCTCACCACAGATACGCAGTATTTT; V gene: TRBV9; J gene: TRBJ2-3; clone size: once; D gene: TRBD2
CDR3 protein: CASSPGFYGYTF; CDR3 DNA: TGTGCCAGCAGTCCGGGATTCTATGGCTACACCTTC; V gene: TRBV12-3/TRBV12-4; J gene: TRBJ1-2; clone size: NA; D gene: NA
CDR3 protein: CASSQDPPSSGRRNEQFF; CDR3 DNA: TGTGCCAGCAGCCAAGATCCCCCTTCTAGCGGGAGGCGCAATGAGCAGTTCTTC; V gene: TRBV4-2; J gene: TRBJ2-1; clone size: NA; D gene: TRBD2
CDR3 protein: CASSVAPLAGVTGELFF; CDR3 DNA: TGTGCCAGCAGCGTGGCTCCCCTAGCGGGAGTTACCGGGGAGCTGTTTTTT; V gene: TRBV9; J gene: TRBJ2-2; clone size: NA; D gene: TRBD2
CDR3 protein: CASSELGPNNQPQHF; CDR3 DNA: TGTGCCAGCAGTGAACTTGGGCCGAACAATCAGCCCCAGCATTTT; V gene: TRBV6-1; J gene: TRBJ1-5; clone size: NA; D gene: NA
CDR3 protein: CASSGTANTGELFF; CDR3 DNA: TGTGCCAGCAGTGGGACAGCGAACACCGGGGAGCTGTTTTTT; V gene: TRBV9; J gene: TRBJ2-2; clone size: NA; D gene: TRBD1
CDR3 protein: CASSQEGSSNTEAFF; CDR3 DNA: TGTGCCAGCAGCCAAGAAGGCAGCTCGAACACTGAAGCTTTCTTT; V gene: TRBV3-1/TRBV3-2; J gene: TRBJ1-1; clone size: NA; D gene: NA
CDR3 protein: CASSESISALHF; CDR3 DNA: TGTGCCAGCAGTGAGTCCATATCAGCCCTCCACTTT; V gene: TRBV2; J gene: TRBJ1-6; clone size: NA; D gene: NA
CDR3 protein: CASSTRGPSSTDTQYF; CDR3 DNA: TGTGCCAGCAGCACGAGAGGGCCTTCTAGCACAGATACGCAGTATTTT; V gene: TRBV6-6; J gene: TRBJ2-3; clone size: NA; D gene: NA
CDR3 protein: CAWSLGNSGNYGYTF; CDR3 DNA: TGTGCCTGGAGTCTCGGGAACAGCGGGAACTATGGCTACACCTTC; V gene: TRBV30; J gene: TRBJ1-2; clone size: NA; D gene: NA
CDR3 protein: CASSLYSSSLTEAFF; CDR3 DNA: TGTGCCAGCAGCTTATATTCTAGTAGTCTCACTGAAGCTTTCTTT; V gene: TRBV7-8; J gene: TRBJ1-1; clone size: NA; D gene: NA
CDR3 protein: CASSLGANNEQFF; CDR3 DNA: TGTGCCAGCAGCTTGGGGGCCAACAATGAGCAGTTCTTC; V gene: TRBV5-8; J gene: TRBJ2-1; clone size: NA; D gene: NA
CDR3 protein: CASSRSDSQKGGNTEAFF; CDR3 DNA: TGCGCCAGCAGTCGATCGGACAGCCAGAAAGGGGGGAACACTGAAGCTTTCTTT; V gene: TRBV23-1; J gene: TRBJ1-1; clone size: NA; D gene: NA
CDR3 protein: CASSQDPRGVYNSPLHF; CDR3 DNA: TGTGCCAGCAGCCAAGATCCCAGGGGCGTCTATAATTCACCCCTCCACTTT; V gene: TRBV3-1/TRBV3-2; J gene: TRBJ1-6; clone size: NA; D gene: NA
CDR3 protein: CASSSDRAFTYGYTF; CDR3 DNA: TGTGCCAGCAGCTCCGACAGGGCCTTTACCTATGGCTACACCTTC; V gene: TRBV5-5; J gene: TRBJ1-2; clone size: NA; D gene: TRBD1
CDR3 protein: CSVVYGGDNEKLFF; CDR3 DNA: TGCAGCGTTGTTTATGGGGGCGATAATGAAAAACTGTTTTTT; V gene: TRBV29-1; J gene: TRBJ1-4; clone size: NA; D gene: NA
CDR3 protein: CSFTGTPYEQYF; CDR3 DNA: TGCAGTTTCACCGGGACCCCCTACGAGCAGTACTTC; V gene: TRBV29-1; J gene: TRBJ2-7; clone size: once; D gene: NA
CDR3 protein: CATSNTGGLGETQYF; CDR3 DNA: TGTGCCACCAGCAACACAGGGGGCCTTGGAGAGACCCAGTACTTC; V gene: TRBV15; J gene: TRBJ2-5; clone size: NA; D gene: TRBD1
CDR3 protein: CATSRFLAGDISREQFF; CDR3 DNA: TGTGCCACCAGCAGGTTCTTAGCGGGAGATATCAGTCGTGAGCAGTTCTTC; V gene: TRBV15; J gene: TRBJ2-1; clone size: once; D gene: TRBD2
CDR3 protein: CASSIRAFEPQHF; CDR3 DNA: TGTGCCAGTAGTATCCGGGCTTTCGAGCCCCAGCATTTT; V gene: TRBV19; J gene: TRBJ1-5; clone size: NA; D gene: NA
CDR3 protein: CASSPHSGTSGSGETQYF; CDR3 DNA: TGTGCCAGCAGCCCACACTCCGGGACTAGCGGGAGTGGAGAGACCCAGTACTTC; V gene: TRBV9; J gene: TRBJ2-5; clone size: NA; D gene: TRBD2
CDR3 protein: CASSSGLAGGQETQYF; CDR3 DNA: TGTGCCAGCAGCTCAGGACTAGCGGGGGGCCAAGAGACCCAGTACTTC; V gene: TRBV7-2; J gene: TRBJ2-5; clone size: NA; D gene: TRBD2
CDR3 protein: CASSFSRGAGGTGELFF; CDR3 DNA: TGTGCTAGCAGCTTTTCCCGCGGTGCGGGGGGCACCGGGGAGCTGTTTTTT; V gene: TRBV7-7; J gene: TRBJ2-2; clone size: NA; D gene: TRBD2
CDR3 protein: CASSQELRREGELFF; CDR3 DNA: TGTGCCAGCAGCCAAGAGCTTCGCAGGGAGGGGGAGCTGTTTTTT; V gene: TRBV4-2; J gene: TRBJ2-2; clone size: NA; D gene: NA
CDR3 protein: CASSSSGTGGKGYTF; CDR3 DNA: TGTGCCAGCAGCTCCTCCGGGACAGGGGGGAAAGGCTACACCTTC; V gene: TRBV7-3; J gene: TRBJ1-2; clone size: NA; D gene: TRBD1
CDR3 protein: CASSLGPLPNQPQHF; CDR3 DNA: TGTGCCAGCAGCTTAGGTCCCCTCCCCAATCAGCCCCAGCATTTT; V gene: TRBV5-6; J gene: TRBJ1-5; clone size: NA; D gene: NA
CDR3 protein: CAISDDGSYEQYF; CDR3 DNA: TGTGCCATCAGTGACGACGGATCCTACGAGCAGTACTTC; V gene: TRBV10-3; J gene: TRBJ2-7; clone size: NA; D gene: NA